This TCR beta chain was sequenced in a study of blood T cell repertoires in COVID-19. In the study overall: Researchers got acute and convalescent COVID-19 samples from the United States, Italy and Spain.

In the study's own analysis: Estimation of nucleated cell counts was performed using reference gene primer amplification. Profiling relied on immunoSEQ multiplex PCR, and the TCRdb table lists in-frame clones only, not all of them. V and J calls and clone size are those listed in that table; D and trimming were worked out from the DNA. The repertoire consists of around 180,000 clones, with about 88% occurring once and the leading ten covering 2.1%. The table lists this clone with a few counts. Germline-derived CDR1 and CDR2 are MDHEN and SYDVKM. The CDR3 sequence is 14 residues long. With V trimmed by 5 bases and J by 6 bases, 7 bases remained unmatched.

The rearrangement joins TRBV28 to TRBJ1-5, with 7 bases identical to TRBD1. The TCR sequence derives from an older man with active or convalescent COVID-19. The sample taken for sequencing was peripheral blood. In nucleotides, the CDR3 is TGTGCCAGCAGTCCTCATACAGGGGTTCAGCCCCAGCATTTT. This encodes CASSPHTGVQPQHF.